The sequence of this T cell receptor beta chain was determined in a study of control samples from healthy donors and cancer patients. TCRdb keeps only in-frame clones here, not all; method: immunoSEQ multiplex PCR. The sample includes fewer than 20,000 clones, over 70% of them seen just once. This CDR3 is 12 amino acids long. With 4 bases removed from V and 6 bases from J, the gap between germline ends came to 6 bases. Germline assignment: CDR1 LNHNV and CDR2 YYDKDF (reference sequence). The chain is built from TRBV15 and TRBJ2-2, with D uncertain. The clonotype was recovered from a woman aged 70-85 years with colorectal cancer. The sequenced material came from PBMCs. CDR3 region: CATSIGAGELFF. CDR3 coding DNA: TGTGCCACCAGCATTGGGGCCGGGGAGCTGTTTTTT.